The 26 T cell receptor beta chains in this list originate from one sample, sequenced in a study of blood T cell repertoires in COVID-19. The assay was immunoSEQ multiplex PCR, and TCRdb's table has in-frame clones only and misses some. The sample carries about 270,000 clones, around nine tenths recorded once. Sequencing input: PBMCs or T cells enriched from blood (not recorded which). Every receptor here comes from a woman between 55 and 75 years old who had recovered from COVID-19.

The V call is TRBV7-9, the J call TRBJ1-1, with a tentative D call TRBD1 (6 bases). The CDR3 extends over 16 amino acids. V was pared by 1 base and J by 6 bases, with 18 bases between. In germline, CDR1 is SEHNR, CDR2 FQNEAQ (reference sequence). The CDR3 DNA reads TGTGCCAGCAGCTTAGAGTGGGGGAGGGACACCCCTGAAGCTTTCTTT. Amino acid sequence: CASSLEWGRDTPEAFF.

This clone has just one count. This chain links TRBV4-1 with TRBJ2-7; D possibly corresponds to TRBD2 (6 bases). This CDR3 region has 15 residues. Per germline, CDR1 MGHRA and CDR2 YSYEKL. V was cut by 0 bases and J by 0 bases, with 9 bases left in between. CDR3 coding DNA: TGCGCCAGCAGCCAAGACCGGGGGAGCTCCTACGAGCAGTACTTC. Its translation is CASSQDRGSSYEQYF.

The V gene is TRBV24-1, the J gene TRBJ2-7, with TRBD2 matching over 10 bases. This CDR3 has 14 amino acids. The V gene's germline CDR1 is KGHDR and CDR2 SFDVKD. J was trimmed by 5 bases and V by 2 bases; bases with no gene match: 2. The CDR3 reads CATSDSLAGNEQYF. The CDR3 nucleotides are TGTGCCACCAGTGATTCACTAGCGGGAAACGAGCAGTACTTC.

This sequence joins TRBV5-4 and TRBJ2-5; 11 nucleotides align to TRBD1. Unmatched junction bases numbered 6, after V lost 0 bases and J lost 5 bases. The CDR3 length is 16 residues. Germline CDR1 reads SGHNT; CDR2 reads YYREEE (reference sequence). This CDR3 is CASSLDGTGGGETQYF. Here the CDR3 DNA reads TGTGCCAGCAGCTTGGACGGGACAGGGGGAGGGGAGACCCAGTACTTC.

This chain's CDR3 is CASSSRGGDTQYF. As DNA, the CDR3 is TGTGCCAGCAGTTCCCGTGGCGGAGATACGCAGTATTTT. This chain uses TRBV6-2 or TRBV6-3 with TRBJ2-3; D remains ambiguous. Trimming pared 4 bases from V and 5 bases from J, leaving 10 bases between. This CDR3 has 13 residues. Looked up from germline, CDR1 is MNHEY and CDR2 is SVGEGT.

V gene TRBV7-9 combines with J gene TRBJ2-2; D is undetermined. Trimming stripped 5 bases from V and 4 bases from J, with 11 bases between. Germline-derived CDR1 and CDR2 are SEHNR and FQNEAQ (reference sequence). The CDR3 runs 14 residues. This CDR3 is CASSVNGFTGELFF. The CDR3 DNA reads TGTGCCAGCAGCGTGAACGGGTTCACCGGGGAGCTGTTTTTT.

The chain has TRBV2 and TRBJ2-3; 7 positions agree with TRBD2. The V segment lost 7 bases and the J segment 4 bases; nucleotides outside the gene matches: 5. Germline assignment: CDR1 SNHLY and CDR2 FYNNEI. The CDR3 sequence is 13 residues long. CDR3 DNA sequence: TGTGCCAGCACGTGGGAGGGGTCAGATACGCAGTATTTT. Its translation: CASTWEGSDTQYF.

The table lists this clone with a few counts. The rearrangement links TRBV2 to TRBJ2-7, with unresolved D. V shed 4 bases and J shed 3 bases, with 4 bases lying between them. This CDR3 spans 11 amino acids. Germline V lookup: CDR1 SNHLY, CDR2 FYNNEI. In DNA, the CDR3 is TGTGCCAGCAGTGCCTACTACGAGCAGTACTTC. It translates to CASSAYYEQYF.

V gene TRBV19 combines with J gene TRBJ2-1; maybe TRBD1 (5 bases). The germline CDR1 and CDR2 sequences are LNHDA and SQIVND (reference sequence). The CDR3 runs 14 residues. The V and J ends lost 8 bases and 9 bases respectively, with 20 bases between them. The CDR3 reads CASPHSQGRGEQFF. CDR3 bases: TGTGCCAGTCCCCATTCCCAGGGAAGGGGTGAGCAGTTCTTC.

This clone was seen a few times. CDR3 protein: CSVEVYRVNTEAFF. In DNA form, the CDR3 reads TGCAGCGTTGAAGTTTACAGGGTGAACACTGAAGCTTTCTTT. The chain has TRBV29-1 and TRBJ1-1; TRBD1 might be the D (6 bases). The CDR3 contains 14 residues. V lost 1 base, J lost 0 bases, and 9 bases lay in between. The germline V gene has CDR1 SQVTM and CDR2 ANQGSEA.

This sequence joins TRBV7-8 and TRBJ2-7; D unresolved. This CDR3 has 13 residues. In germline, CDR1 is SGHVS, CDR2 FQNEAQ. V was shortened by 1 base and J by 2 bases, with 6 bases between the two germline ends. The DNA for the CDR3 is TGTGCCAGCAGCTTAGGAGACACCTACGAGCAGTACTTC. It specifies CASSLGDTYEQYF.

In its sample, this clone was seen once. J is TRBJ1-6 and V is TRBV5-1, with TRBD1 matching over 10 bases. The CDR3 is 17 amino acids. V lost 1 base and J lost 9; bases outside the gene matches: 10. Per the germline V gene, CDR1 is SGHRS and CDR2 is YFSETQ. The CDR3 sequence is CASSLFFPTGGTSPLHF. The CDR3 coding sequence is TGCGCCAGCAGCTTGTTTTTTCCGACAGGGGGCACTTCACCCCTCCACTTT. The full variable domain, with the rest looked up from reference TRBV5-1 and TRBJ1-6, is KAGVTQTPRYLIKTRGQQVTLSCSPISGHRSVSWYQQTPGQGLQFLFEYFSETQRNKGNFPGRFSGRQFSNSRSEMNVSTLELGDSALYLCASSLFFPTGGTSPLHFGNGTRLTVT.

The chain recombines TRBV19 with TRBJ1-5; D not certain. Between the trimmed V and J ends, which lost 3 bases and 6 bases, there was a span of 9 bases. Germline-derived CDR1 and CDR2 are LNHDA and SQIVND (reference sequence). This CDR3 is built from 13 residues. For the CDR3, the DNA is TGTGCCAGTAGTATTGAGATACTTCAGCCCCAGCATTTT. Its protein is CASSIEILQPQHF.

This chain connects TRBV15 to TRBJ2-1; 8 nucleotides agree with TRBD2. V shed 4 bases and J 9 bases; nucleotides not matched to a gene: 8. Germline-derived CDR1 and CDR2 are LNHNV and YYDKDF (reference sequence). There are 14 residues in the CDR3. CDR3 residues: CATSMGLGKAEQFF. CDR3 DNA: TGTGCCACCAGCATGGGACTAGGTAAGGCTGAGCAGTTCTTC.

For this clone: The same CDR3 also results from other DNA sequences found in this sample. The rearrangement joins TRBV5-1 to TRBJ2-3; the D gene is possibly TRBD1 (5 bases). CDR3 length: 15 amino acids. Germline V gene sequence: CDR1 SGHRS, CDR2 YFSETQ. Trimming removed 0 bases from V and 0 bases from J, with 8 bases in between. The CDR3 coding sequence is TGCGCCAGCAGCTTGGGGACACCCAGCACAGATACGCAGTATTTT. Its protein is CASSLGTPSTDTQYF.

V gene TRBV5-1 combines with J gene TRBJ2-7; unclear D gene. This CDR3 spans 13 amino acids. V dropped 4 bases and J dropped 4 bases, with 12 bases sitting between them. Germline loops: CDR1 SGHRS, CDR2 YFSETQ. CDR3 sequence: CASSPLGRYEQYF. CDR3 bases: TGCGCCAGCAGCCCTCTGGGCCGATACGAGCAGTACTTC. Looking up the rest from reference TRBV5-1 and TRBJ2-7 gives the full variable domain: KAGVTQTPRYLIKTRGQQVTLSCSPISGHRSVSWYQQTPGQGLQFLFEYFSETQRNKGNFPGRFSGRQFSNSRSEMNVSTLELGDSALYLCASSPLGRYEQYFGPGTRLTVT.

This CDR3 is CASSSQGGKLDSPLHF. DNA of the CDR3: TGTGCCAGCAGCTCACAGGGCGGTAAACTAGATTCACCCCTCCACTTT. The chain has TRBV11-2 and TRBJ1-6, with D possibly being TRBD1 (6 bases). V was clipped by 4 bases and J by 8 bases, with 18 bases between them. The CDR3 extends over 16 amino acids. Germline V gene data show CDR1 as SGHAT and CDR2 as FQNNGV. Supplemented by reference TRBV11-2 and TRBJ1-6, the full variable domain reads EAGVAQSPRYKIIEKRQSVAFWCNPISGHATLYWYQQILGQGPKLLIQFQNNGVVDDSQLPKDRFSAERLKGVDSTLKIQPAKLEDSAVYLCASSSQGGKLDSPLHFGNGTRLTVT.

The V call is TRBV19, the J call TRBJ2-7; TRBD2 matches 11 bases. CDR1 is LNHDA and CDR2 is SQIVND in the germline V gene (reference sequence). The CDR3 length is 15 residues. The junction had 6 bases not matched to a gene; V was cut back by 6 bases and J by 2 bases. CDR3 coding DNA: TGTGCCAGTAGCCAATTGGGACTAGCGGCCTACGAGCAGTACTTC. It yields the protein CASSQLGLAAYEQYF.

This chain links TRBV5-1 with TRBJ1-3; 8 positions agree with TRBD1. Germline-derived CDR1 and CDR2 are SGHRS and YFSETQ. CDR3 size: 14 residues. The junction had 6 bases not matched to a gene; V was cut back by 9 bases and J by 1 base. The CDR3 loop is CATRTGTSGNTIYF. The CDR3 nucleotides read TGCGCCACGAGGACAGGGACTTCTGGAAACACCATATATTTT.

The chain recombines TRBV30 with TRBJ2-1; 11 bases map to TRBD2. Germline V gives CDR1 GTSNPN, CDR2 SVGIG (reference sequence). This CDR3 comprises 15 residues. V lost 4 bases, J lost 7 bases, and 9 bases stayed unmatched. CDR3 bases: TGTGCCTGGACCCCGGTTACTAGCGGGAGTAATGAGCAGTTCTTC. Translating gives CAWTPVTSGSNEQFF.

The chain employs TRBV3-1 (or the pseudogene TRBV3-2) and TRBJ1-3, with D maybe TRBD1 (6 bases). Germline CDR1 is LGHDT and CDR2 is YNNKEL (reference sequence). CDR3 length: 13 amino acids. The V gene lost 6 bases and the J gene lost 2 bases, with 8 bases spanning the gap. The DNA of the CDR3 is TGTGCCAGCAGGGGGGCACCTGGAAACACCATATATTTT. This codes for CASRGAPGNTIYF.

The chain recombines TRBV19 with TRBJ2-7, with TRBD2 matching over 9 bases. Trimming removed 6 bases from V and 1 base from J; junction bases left unmatched: 7. Germline V lookup: CDR1 LNHDA, CDR2 SQIVND (reference sequence). The CDR3 is 15 residues long. The CDR3 DNA reads as TGTGCCAGTAGAACAACTAGCGGGTCGTCCTACGAGCAGTACTTC. Translated: CASRTTSGSSYEQYF.

The genes are TRBV5-4 and TRBJ2-3; D perhaps matches TRBD2 (5 bases). Looked up from germline, CDR1 is SGHNT and CDR2 is YYREEE (reference sequence). V gave up 4 bases and J gave up 6 bases, with 15 bases separating them. The CDR3 contains 14 residues. Here the CDR3 DNA reads TGTGCCAGCAGCAGGAGGCCCGAGTGGGATACGCAGTATTTT. It translates to CASSRRPEWDTQYF.

The chain uses TRBV28 and TRBJ2-7; 10 bases fit TRBD2. The J segment lost 3 bases and the V segment lost 6 bases, leaving 11 bases of the junction unmatched. The CDR3 consists of 16 residues. Per germline, CDR1 MDHEN and CDR2 SYDVKM. The DNA for the CDR3 is TGTGCCAGCAGCCCCGTGCTAGCGGGAGCAAACTACGAGCAGTACTTC. It yields the protein CASSPVLAGANYEQYF. Drawing the rest from reference TRBV28 and TRBJ2-7, the complete variable domain is DVKVTQSSRYLVKRTGEKVFLECVQDMDHENMFWYRQDPGLGLRLIYFSYDVKMKEKGDIPEGYSVSREKKERFSLILESASTNQTSMYLCASSPVLAGANYEQYFGPGTRLTVT.

The chain couples TRBV5-1 to TRBJ1-5; a weak D match, TRBD1 (6 bases). Trimming cost V 4 bases and J 3 bases, with 11 bases left between them. From germline, CDR1 is SGHRS and CDR2 YFSETQ. The CDR3 is 14 residues long. CDR3 in amino acids: CASSPGQNNQPQHF. In nucleotides, the CDR3 is TGCGCCAGCAGCCCCGGACAGAACAATCAGCCCCAGCATTTT.

The rearrangement uses TRBV3-1 (or the pseudogene TRBV3-2) and TRBJ2-1; no clear D gene. Germline V gene lookup returns CDR1 LGHDT and CDR2 YNNKEL (reference sequence). The CDR3 is 16 amino acids. V was cut by 1 base and J by 0 bases, with 10 bases left in between. The CDR3 region is CASSQGPISSYNEQFF. CDR3 DNA sequence: TGTGCCAGCAGCCAAGGCCCTATTAGCTCCTACAATGAGCAGTTCTTC.